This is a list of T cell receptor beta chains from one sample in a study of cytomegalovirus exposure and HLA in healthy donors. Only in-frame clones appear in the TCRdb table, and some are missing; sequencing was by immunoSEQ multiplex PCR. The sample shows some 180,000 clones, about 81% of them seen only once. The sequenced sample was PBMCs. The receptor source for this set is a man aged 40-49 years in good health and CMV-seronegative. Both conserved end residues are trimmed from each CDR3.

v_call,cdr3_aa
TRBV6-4,ASSVYYADTQY
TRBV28,ASSSTGSYEQY
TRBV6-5,ASSYSGAGGKEKLF
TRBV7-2,ASSLGTGNYGYT
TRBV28,ASSNTAGGRKQF
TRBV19,ASSTQHSGAPYEQY
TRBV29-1,SVGQMNTEAF
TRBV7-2,ASSGGGSGANVLT
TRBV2,ASMRPGATNEKLF
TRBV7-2,ASSLAAYEQY
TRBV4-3,ASSPGQQRYGDGYT
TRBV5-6,ASSSLAGGNEQF
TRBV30,AWSRDRGDEQY
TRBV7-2,ASSRGGQGSAEQY
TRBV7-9,ASSLVGYEQY
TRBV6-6,ASSTGQAYNEQF
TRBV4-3,ASSQDRLSNTGELF
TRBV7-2,ASSLAFRQGGTEAF
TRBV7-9,ASSLFPGGEETQY
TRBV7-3,ASSLDGIGSPSTDTQY
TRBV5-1,ASSDSPAGKSYNEQF
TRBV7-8,ASSFPTGLGDTQY
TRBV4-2,ASSQPGKAGNTIY